A selection of T cell receptor beta chains follows, all from one sample in a study of CD8 T cells in ankylosing spondylitis. TCRdb called the 5' RACE reads again in MiXCR, with one record for every CDR3 protein. The data contain about 110,000 distinct CDR3 sequences, about 24% of them singletons. Sequencing input: synovial fluid, either unsorted or a sorted T cell fraction (not recorded which). The receptors originated from a male donor with ankylosing spondylitis. CDR3s include the opening cysteine and the closing phenylalanine or tryptophan. D genes are given only for firm matches. Not all rows give a size; the values are once, few, many and, for expanded clones, a class.

D,V,size,J,DNA,CDR3
-,TRBV3-1,-,TRBJ1-1,TGTGCCAGCAGCCAAGAGGCCCTGAACACTGAAGCTTTCTTT,CASSQEALNTEAFF
-,TRBV15,few,TRBJ1-5,TGTGCCACCAGCATTCCTGGCCGACGTTATAGCAATCAGCCCCAGCATTTT,CATSIPGRRYSNQPQHF
-,TRBV5-1,-,TRBJ2-1,TGCGCCAGCAGCCCTGAGGGCGGGACTTACAATGAGCAGTTCTTC,CASSPEGGTYNEQFF
-,TRBV19,-,TRBJ1-5,TGTGCCAGTAGCCATTCGGCAGAGCTTAGCAATCAGCCCCAGCATTTT,CASSHSAELSNQPQHF
TRBD1,TRBV30,-,TRBJ1-1,TGTGCCTGGATTCTTGGGGACAGGGTTTTGAACACTGAAGCTTTCTTT,CAWILGDRVLNTEAFF
-,TRBV28,-,TRBJ1-4,TGTGCCAGCAGTTTCCAGGGGTTTGGAGAAAAACTGTTTTTT,CASSFQGFGEKLFF
TRBD2,TRBV5-1,many,TRBJ2-1,TGCGCCAGCAGCGATAAGCGGGAGGCCTTTGATGAGCAGTTCTTC,CASSDKREAFDEQFF
-,TRBV2,once,TRBJ2-5,TGTGCCAGCAGTGAAGTTATGCCCCAAGAGACCCAGTACTTC,CASSEVMPQETQYF
-,TRBV5-1,-,TRBJ2-7,TGCGCCAGCAGCTTGGAAGGGGATCCCTACGAGCAGTACTTC,CASSLEGDPYEQYF
TRBD1,TRBV24-1,-,TRBJ1-5,TGTGCCACCAGTGATTCAGGGACAGGGGATTCTCAGCCCCAGCATTTT,CATSDSGTGDSQPQHF
-,TRBV29-1,few,TRBJ1-2,TGCAGCGTTGGCCAACCCTATGGCTACACCTTC,CSVGQPYGYTF
-,TRBV11-3,-,TRBJ2-5,TGTGCCAGCAGCTTAGCCAATAGGAGGGAGACCCAGTACTTC,CASSLANRRETQYF
-,TRBV3-1,-,TRBJ1-1,TGTGCCAGCAGCCATCGGACCCTTATCCTTTGGACTGAAGCTTTCTTT,CASSHRTLILWTEAFF
TRBD2,TRBV11-2,many,TRBJ2-2,TGTGCCAGCAGCTTAGGCCCAGGGGGGGTAGCGGGGGCTTCGAACACCGGGGAGCTGTTTTTT,CASSLGPGGVAGASNTGELFF
TRBD2,TRBV20-1,-,TRBJ2-1,TGCAGTGCTAGTTCGGCTAGCGGCTACTACAATGAGCAGTTCTTC,CSASSASGYYNEQFF
TRBD2,TRBV27,few,TRBJ2-1,TGTGCCAGCAGTTTATCTTCACTAGCGGGAAGTGAGCAGTTCTTC,CASSLSSLAGSEQFF